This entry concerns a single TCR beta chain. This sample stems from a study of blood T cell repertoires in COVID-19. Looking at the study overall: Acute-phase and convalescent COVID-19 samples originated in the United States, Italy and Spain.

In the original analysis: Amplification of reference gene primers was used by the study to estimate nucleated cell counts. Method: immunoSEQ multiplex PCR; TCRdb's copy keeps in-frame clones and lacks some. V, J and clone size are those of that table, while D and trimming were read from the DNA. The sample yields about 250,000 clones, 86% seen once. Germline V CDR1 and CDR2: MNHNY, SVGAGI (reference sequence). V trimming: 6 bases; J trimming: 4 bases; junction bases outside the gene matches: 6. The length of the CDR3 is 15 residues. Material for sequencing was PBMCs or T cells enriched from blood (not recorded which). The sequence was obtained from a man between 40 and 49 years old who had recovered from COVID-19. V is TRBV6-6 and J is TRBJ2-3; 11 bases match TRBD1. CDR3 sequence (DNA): TGTGCCAGCAGCCCCAGGGACAGGGGGGCAGATACGCAGTATTTT. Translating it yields CASSPRDRGADTQYF.